This T cell receptor (beta chain) comes out of a study of cytomegalovirus exposure and HLA in healthy donors. General study results and limits: About 87% or about 30% of the time was how often most TCR beta V segments were productive, according to an earlier analysis.

As for this clone: The antigen is unknown.

Whereas donors were nominally healthy upon sampling, unrecorded immune exposures were probable. In the PCR, 60 Vbeta and 13 Jbeta primers were used. Produced via immunoSEQ multiplex PCR; TCRdb's table is partial and in-frame only. In the table there are approximately 120,000 clones, around three quarters of which are singletons. Sequenced input: PBMCs. This clonotype was obtained from a woman aged 40 to 50 in good health and CMV-seropositive.

The CDR3 protein is CASSDRDRGNIQYF. For the CDR3, the DNA is TGTGCCAGCAGTGACCGGGACAGGGGTAACATTCAGTACTTC. The J gene is TRBJ2-4, the V gene TRBV28, with TRBD1 matching 10 bases. There are 14 residues in the CDR3. Germline-derived CDR1 and CDR2 are MDHEN and SYDVKM. V was pared by 5 bases and J by 7 bases, with 5 bases of the junction left unmatched.